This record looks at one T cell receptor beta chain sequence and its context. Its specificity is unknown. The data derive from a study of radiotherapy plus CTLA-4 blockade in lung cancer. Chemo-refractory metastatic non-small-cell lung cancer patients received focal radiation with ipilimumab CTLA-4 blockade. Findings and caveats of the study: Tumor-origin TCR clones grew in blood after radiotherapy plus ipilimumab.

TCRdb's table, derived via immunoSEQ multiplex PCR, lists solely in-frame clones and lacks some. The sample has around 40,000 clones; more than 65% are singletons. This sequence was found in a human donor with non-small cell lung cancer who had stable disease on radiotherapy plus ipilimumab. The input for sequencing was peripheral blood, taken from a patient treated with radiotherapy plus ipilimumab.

CDR3 nucleotides: TGTGCCAGCCTAGCGGGGAGCGCTAGCACAGATACGCAGTATTTT. Its protein is CASLAGSASTDTQYF. The J gene is TRBJ2-3, the V gene TRBV7-8; the match to TRBD2 covers 9 bases. V shed 8 bases, J shed 0 bases, and the junction held 6 bases outside the gene matches. CDR1 is SGHVS and CDR2 is FQNEAQ in the germline V gene. The CDR3 totals 15 residues. The variable domain in full, with the rest retrieved from reference TRBV7-8 and TRBJ2-3, is GAGVSQSPRYKVAKRGQDVALRCDPISGHVSLFWYQQALGQGPEFLTYFQNEAQLDKSGLPSDRFFAERPEGSVSTLKIQRTQQEDSAVYLCASLAGSASTDTQYFGPGTRLTVL.